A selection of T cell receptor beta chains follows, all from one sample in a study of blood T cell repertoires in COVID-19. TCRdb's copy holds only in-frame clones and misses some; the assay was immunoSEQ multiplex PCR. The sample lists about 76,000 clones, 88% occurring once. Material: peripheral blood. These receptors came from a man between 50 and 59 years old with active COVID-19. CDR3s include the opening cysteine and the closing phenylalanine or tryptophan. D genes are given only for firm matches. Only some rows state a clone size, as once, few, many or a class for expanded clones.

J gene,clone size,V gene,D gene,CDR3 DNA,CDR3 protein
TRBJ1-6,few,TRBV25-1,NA,TGTGCCAGCACACAGGGAGAGTATAATTCACCCCTCCACTTT,CASTQGEYNSPLHF
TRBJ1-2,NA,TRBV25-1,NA,TGTGCCAGCAGTGAGGTAGGGGGGGGCGCCCGTTATGGCTACACCTTC,CASSEVGGGARYGYTF
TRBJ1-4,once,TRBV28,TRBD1,TGTGCCAGCAGTAGGTCCCGGACAGGGGTAATAGAGAAACTGTTTTTT,CASSRSRTGVIEKLFF
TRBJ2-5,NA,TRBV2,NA,TGTGCCAGCAGTGAAGGGGTGGGCTATTTCATCGTCGGTAAAGAGACCCAGTACTTC,CASSEGVGYFIVGKETQYF
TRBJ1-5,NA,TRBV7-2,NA,TGTGCCAGCAGCCCCAGTCACCCTAATCAGCCCCAGCATTTT,CASSPSHPNQPQHF
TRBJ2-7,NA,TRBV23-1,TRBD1,TGCGCCAGCAGTCAATCTAAGGGACAGGCTCCCTACGAGCAGTACTTC,CASSQSKGQAPYEQYF
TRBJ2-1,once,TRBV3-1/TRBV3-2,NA,TGTGCCAGCAGGTCTCAGGCCTACAATGAGCAGTTCTTC,CASRSQAYNEQFF
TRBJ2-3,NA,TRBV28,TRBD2,TGTGCCAGCGGTGATAGCGGGAGTGGGCAGTATTTT,CASGDSGSGQYF
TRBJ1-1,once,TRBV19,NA,TGTGCCAGTAGTAGCAGACTTATGACTGAAGCTTTCTTT,CASSSRLMTEAFF
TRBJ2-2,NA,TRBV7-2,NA,TGTGCCAGCAGTGGAACAGGTCCCGAGCTGTTTTTT,CASSGTGPELFF
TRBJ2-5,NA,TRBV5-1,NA,TGCGCCAGCAGCCTCCAGGGTTACCAAGAGACCCAGTACTTC,CASSLQGYQETQYF
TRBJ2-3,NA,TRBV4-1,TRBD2,TGCGCCAGCAGCCGAGATGGAGGCGGGAGTGCCACAGATACGCAGTATTTT,CASSRDGGGSATDTQYF
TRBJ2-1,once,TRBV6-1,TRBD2,TGTGCCAGCAGTGAAAATGAAGCGGGAGGGTGGAATGAGCAGTTCTTC,CASSENEAGGWNEQFF
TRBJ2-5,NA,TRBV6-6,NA,TGTGCCAGCAGTACAGAAATCCCGAAGACCCAGTACTTC,CASSTEIPKTQYF
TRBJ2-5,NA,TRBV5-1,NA,TGCGCCAGCAGCTTTAGCCCAGGGGACCAAGAGACCCAGTACTTC,CASSFSPGDQETQYF
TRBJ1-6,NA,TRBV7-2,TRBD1,TGTGCCAGCAGCTTCACGAACAGGGGGCGCATTGGTGGTTCACCCCTCCACTTT,CASSFTNRGRIGGSPLHF
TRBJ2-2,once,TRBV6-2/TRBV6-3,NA,TGTGCCAGCAGTCCCCATAGCGGGAACACCGGGGAGCTGTTTTTT,CASSPHSGNTGELFF
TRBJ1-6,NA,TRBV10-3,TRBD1,TGTGCCATCAGTGACCCGGGACAGGGCAGCTCCTATAATTCACCCCTCCACTTT,CAISDPGQGSSYNSPLHF
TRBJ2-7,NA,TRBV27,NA,TGTGCCAGCAGGGGCGTAGCGGCCTCCTACGAGCAGTACTTC,CASRGVAASYEQYF
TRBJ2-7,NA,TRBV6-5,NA,TGTGCCAGCAGTTACTCCGGGTGGGGCCTCTCCTACGAGCAGTACTTC,CASSYSGWGLSYEQYF
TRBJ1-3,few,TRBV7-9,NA,TGTGCCAGCAGCTTTGAGGGAAACACCATATATTTT,CASSFEGNTIYF
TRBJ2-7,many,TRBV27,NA,TGTGCCAGCAGCCCCCGGGACTCTCTTGACTACGAGCAGTACTTC,CASSPRDSLDYEQYF
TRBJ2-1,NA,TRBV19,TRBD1,TGTGCCAGCGCGTACGGGACAGGGGTAAATGAGCAGTTCTTC,CASAYGTGVNEQFF
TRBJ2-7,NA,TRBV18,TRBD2,TGTGCCAGCTCACCAGGAGCGGGGGCGCCTGGAGGCTACGAGCAGTACTTC,CASSPGAGAPGGYEQYF
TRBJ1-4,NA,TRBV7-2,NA,TGTGCCAGCAGCTTGGTAGGGGGAACAGTCTCCCATGAAAAACTGTTTTTT,CASSLVGGTVSHEKLFF
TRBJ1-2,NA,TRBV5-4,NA,TGTGCCAGCAGCTTGGACAGAACTAACTATGGCTACACCTTC,CASSLDRTNYGYTF
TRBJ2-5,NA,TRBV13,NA,TGTGCCAGCAGAGTCAGGAGGGAGACCCAGTACTTC,CASRVRRETQYF